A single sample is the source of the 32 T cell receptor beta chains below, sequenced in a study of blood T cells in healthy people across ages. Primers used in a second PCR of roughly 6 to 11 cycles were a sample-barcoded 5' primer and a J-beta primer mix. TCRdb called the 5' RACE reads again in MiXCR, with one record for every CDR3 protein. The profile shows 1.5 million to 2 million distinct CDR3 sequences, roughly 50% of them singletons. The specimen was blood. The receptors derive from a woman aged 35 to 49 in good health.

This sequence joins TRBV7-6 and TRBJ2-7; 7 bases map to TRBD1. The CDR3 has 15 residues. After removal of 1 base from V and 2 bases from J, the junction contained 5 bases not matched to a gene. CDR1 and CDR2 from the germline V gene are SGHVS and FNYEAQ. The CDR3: CASSLEQGRAYEQYF. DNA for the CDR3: TGTGCCAGCAGCTTAGAACAGGGGCGCGCCTACGAGCAGTACTTC.

CDR3 protein: CASRKTGGTETQYF. CDR3 bases: TGTGCCAGCAGGAAAACAGGGGGAACAGAGACCCAGTACTTC. This chain joins TRBV4-2 and TRBJ2-5, with 8 bases identical to TRBD1. The CDR3 length is 14 residues. The germline gives CDR1 LGHNA, CDR2 YNFKEQ. V trimming: 6 bases; J trimming: 4 bases; junction bases outside the gene matches: 7.

The CDR3 loop reads CASSYSGGPKNIQYF. The CDR3 nucleotides are TGTGCCAGCAGTTACTCGGGGGGTCCCAAAAACATTCAGTACTTC. The chain couples TRBV6-6 to TRBJ2-4, with D perhaps TRBD2 (6 bases). There are 15 residues in the CDR3. The germline V gene has CDR1 MNHNY and CDR2 SVGAGI (reference sequence). V shed 0 bases and J shed 2 bases, with 8 bases lying between them.

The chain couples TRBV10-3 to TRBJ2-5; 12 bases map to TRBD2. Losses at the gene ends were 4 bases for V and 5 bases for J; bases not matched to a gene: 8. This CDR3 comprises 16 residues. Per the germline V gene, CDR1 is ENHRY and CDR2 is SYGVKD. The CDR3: CAISAPLAGGLETQYF. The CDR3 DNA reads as TGTGCCATCAGTGCCCCTCTAGCGGGGGGGCTTGAGACCCAGTACTTC.

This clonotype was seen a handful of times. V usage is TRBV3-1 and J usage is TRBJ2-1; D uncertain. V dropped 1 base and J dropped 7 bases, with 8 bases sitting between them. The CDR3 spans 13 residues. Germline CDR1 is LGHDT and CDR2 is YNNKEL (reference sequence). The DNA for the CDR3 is TGTGCCAGCAGCCAAGTGTCCCCAAATGAGCAGTTCTTC. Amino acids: CASSQVSPNEQFF.

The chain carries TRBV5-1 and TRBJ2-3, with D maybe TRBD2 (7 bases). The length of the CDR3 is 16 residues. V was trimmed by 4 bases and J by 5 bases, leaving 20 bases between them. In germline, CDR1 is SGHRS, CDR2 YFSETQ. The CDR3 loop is CASSQSGTNLGDTQYF. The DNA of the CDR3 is TGCGCCAGCAGCCAAAGCGGGACAAACCTAGGAGATACGCAGTATTTT. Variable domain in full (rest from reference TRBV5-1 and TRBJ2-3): KAGVTQTPRYLIKTRGQQVTLSCSPISGHRSVSWYQQTPGQGLQFLFEYFSETQRNKGNFPGRFSGRQFSNSRSEMNVSTLELGDSALYLCASSQSGTNLGDTQYFGPGTRLTVL.

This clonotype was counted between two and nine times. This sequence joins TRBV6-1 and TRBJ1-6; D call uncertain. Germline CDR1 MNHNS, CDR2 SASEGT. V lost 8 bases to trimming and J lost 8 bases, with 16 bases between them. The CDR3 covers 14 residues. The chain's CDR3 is CASLRRTRDSPLHF. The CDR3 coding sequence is TGTGCCAGCCTTAGAAGGACGCGGGATTCACCCCTCCACTTT.

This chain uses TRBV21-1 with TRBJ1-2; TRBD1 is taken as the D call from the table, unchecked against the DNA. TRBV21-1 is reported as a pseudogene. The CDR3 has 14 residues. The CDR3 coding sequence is TGTGCCAGCAGGAAAAACAGGGCGGACTATGGCTACACCTTC. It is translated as CASRKNRADYGYTF.

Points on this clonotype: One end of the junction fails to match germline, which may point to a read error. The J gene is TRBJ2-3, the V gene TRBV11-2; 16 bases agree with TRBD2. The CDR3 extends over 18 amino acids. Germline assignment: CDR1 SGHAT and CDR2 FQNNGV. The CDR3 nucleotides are TGTGCCAACAGCTCGGGACTAGCGGGGGGGTCTCGCACAGATACGCAGTATTTT. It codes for CANSSGLAGGSRTDTQYF.

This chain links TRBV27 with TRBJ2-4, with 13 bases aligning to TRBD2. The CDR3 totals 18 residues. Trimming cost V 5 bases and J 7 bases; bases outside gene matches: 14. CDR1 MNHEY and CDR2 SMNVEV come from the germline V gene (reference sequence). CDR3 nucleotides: TGTGCCAGCAGTCCCGTGGCCCCGGGACTAGCGGGGTTGAACATTCAGTACTTC. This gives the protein CASSPVAPGLAGLNIQYF.

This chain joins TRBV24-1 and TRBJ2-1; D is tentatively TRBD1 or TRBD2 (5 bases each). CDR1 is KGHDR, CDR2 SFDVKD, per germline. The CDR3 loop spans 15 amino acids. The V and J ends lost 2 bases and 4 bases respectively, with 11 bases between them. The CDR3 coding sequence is TGTGCCACCAGTGATTGGAGCAGGGAGTACAATGAGCAGTTCTTC. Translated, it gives CATSDWSREYNEQFF.

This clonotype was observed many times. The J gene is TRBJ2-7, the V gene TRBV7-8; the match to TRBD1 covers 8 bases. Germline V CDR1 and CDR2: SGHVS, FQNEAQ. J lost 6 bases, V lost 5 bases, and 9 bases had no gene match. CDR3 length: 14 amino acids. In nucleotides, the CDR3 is TGTGCCAGCAGCCTACTCGGACAGGGAGGCGAGCAGTACTTC. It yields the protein CASSLLGQGGEQYF.

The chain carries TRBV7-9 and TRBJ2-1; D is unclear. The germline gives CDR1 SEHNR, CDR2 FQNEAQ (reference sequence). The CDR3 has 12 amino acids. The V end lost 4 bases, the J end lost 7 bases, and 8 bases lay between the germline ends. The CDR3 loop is CASSSDRNEQFF. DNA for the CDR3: TGTGCCAGCAGCTCGGACCGTAATGAGCAGTTCTTC.

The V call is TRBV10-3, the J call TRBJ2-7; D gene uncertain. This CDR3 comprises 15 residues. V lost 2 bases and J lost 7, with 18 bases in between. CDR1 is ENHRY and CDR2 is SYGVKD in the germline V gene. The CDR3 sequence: CAISEGSATYNEQYF. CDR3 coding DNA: TGTGCCATCAGTGAGGGGTCAGCTACCTACAATGAGCAGTACTTC.

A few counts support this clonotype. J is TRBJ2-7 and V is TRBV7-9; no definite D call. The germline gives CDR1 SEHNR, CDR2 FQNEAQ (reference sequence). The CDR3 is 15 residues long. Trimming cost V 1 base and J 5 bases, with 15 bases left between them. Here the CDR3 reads CASSLGIPLDHEQYF. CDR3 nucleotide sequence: TGTGCCAGCAGCTTAGGGATCCCTCTCGACCACGAGCAGTACTTC.

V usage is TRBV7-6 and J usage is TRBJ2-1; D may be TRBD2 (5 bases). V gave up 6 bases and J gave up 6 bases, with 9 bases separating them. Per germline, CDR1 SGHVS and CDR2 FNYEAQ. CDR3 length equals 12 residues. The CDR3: CASRGVSNEQFF. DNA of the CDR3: TGTGCCAGCAGGGGAGTCTCCAATGAGCAGTTCTTC.

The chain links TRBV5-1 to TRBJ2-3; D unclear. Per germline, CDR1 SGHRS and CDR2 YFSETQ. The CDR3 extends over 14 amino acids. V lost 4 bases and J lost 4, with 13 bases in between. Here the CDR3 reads CASSVANYADTQYF. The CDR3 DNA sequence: TGCGCCAGCAGCGTGGCCAATTATGCAGATACGCAGTATTTT.

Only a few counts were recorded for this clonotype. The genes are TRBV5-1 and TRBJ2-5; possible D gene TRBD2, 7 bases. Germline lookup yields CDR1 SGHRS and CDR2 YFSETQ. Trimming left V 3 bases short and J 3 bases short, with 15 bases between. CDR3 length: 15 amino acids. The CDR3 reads CASSSAGAPEETQYF. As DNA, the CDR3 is TGCGCCAGCAGCTCGGCGGGGGCCCCCGAAGAGACCCAGTACTTC. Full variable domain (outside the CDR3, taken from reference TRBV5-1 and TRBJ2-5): KAGVTQTPRYLIKTRGQQVTLSCSPISGHRSVSWYQQTPGQGLQFLFEYFSETQRNKGNFPGRFSGRQFSNSRSEMNVSTLELGDSALYLCASSSAGAPEETQYFGPGTRLLVL.

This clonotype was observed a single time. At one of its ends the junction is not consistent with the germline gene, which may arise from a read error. In nucleotides, the CDR3 is TGTGCCAGCAGCCCCCGACAGGGTGTATGGCAAGAGACCAAGTACTTC. Amino acids: CASSPRQGVWQETKYF. The J gene is TRBJ2-5, the V gene TRBV9, with 7 bases that match TRBD1. The CDR3 totals 16 residues. CDR1 is SGDLS and CDR2 is YYNGEE in the germline V gene.

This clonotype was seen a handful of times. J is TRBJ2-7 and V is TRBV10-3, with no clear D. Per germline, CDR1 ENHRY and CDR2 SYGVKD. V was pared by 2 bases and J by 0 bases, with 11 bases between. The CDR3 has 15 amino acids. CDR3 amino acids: CAISEGQLSSYEQYF. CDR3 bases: TGTGCCATCAGTGAGGGGCAGTTAAGCTCCTACGAGCAGTACTTC.

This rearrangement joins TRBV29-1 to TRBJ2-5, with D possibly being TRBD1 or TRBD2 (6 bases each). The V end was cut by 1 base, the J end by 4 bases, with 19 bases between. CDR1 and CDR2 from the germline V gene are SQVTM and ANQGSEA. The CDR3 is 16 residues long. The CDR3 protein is CSVEVGWLGGRETQYF. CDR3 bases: TGCAGCGTTGAAGTGGGGTGGCTTGGGGGGCGAGAGACCCAGTACTTC.

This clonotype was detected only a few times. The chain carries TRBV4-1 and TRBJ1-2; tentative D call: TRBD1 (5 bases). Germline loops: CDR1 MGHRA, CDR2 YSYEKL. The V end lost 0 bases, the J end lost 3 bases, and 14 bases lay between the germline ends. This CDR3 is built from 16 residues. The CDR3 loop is CASSQDPAGRYYGYTF. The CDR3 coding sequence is TGCGCCAGCAGCCAAGATCCCGCAGGGAGATACTATGGCTACACCTTC.

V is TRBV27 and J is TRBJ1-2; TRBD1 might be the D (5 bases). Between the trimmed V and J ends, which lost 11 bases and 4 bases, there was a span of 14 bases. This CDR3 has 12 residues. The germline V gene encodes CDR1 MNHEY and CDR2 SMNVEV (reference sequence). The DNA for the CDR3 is TGTGCCGTTTTTGGGGGAGCCTATGGCTACACCTTC. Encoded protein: CAVFGGAYGYTF.

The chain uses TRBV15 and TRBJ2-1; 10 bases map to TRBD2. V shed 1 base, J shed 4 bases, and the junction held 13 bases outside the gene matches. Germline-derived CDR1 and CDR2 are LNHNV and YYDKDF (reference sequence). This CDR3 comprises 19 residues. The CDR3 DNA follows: TGTGCCACCAGCAGAGTGGGTTCCCAAAGCGGGGGGGCATACAATGAGCAGTTCTTC. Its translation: CATSRVGSQSGGAYNEQFF.

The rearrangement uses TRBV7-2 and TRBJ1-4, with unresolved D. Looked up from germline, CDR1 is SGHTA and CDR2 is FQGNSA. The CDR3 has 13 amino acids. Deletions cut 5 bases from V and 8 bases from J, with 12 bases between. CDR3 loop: CASSVDLGEKLFF. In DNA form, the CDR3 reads TGTGCCAGCAGCGTAGACCTTGGAGAAAAACTGTTTTTT.

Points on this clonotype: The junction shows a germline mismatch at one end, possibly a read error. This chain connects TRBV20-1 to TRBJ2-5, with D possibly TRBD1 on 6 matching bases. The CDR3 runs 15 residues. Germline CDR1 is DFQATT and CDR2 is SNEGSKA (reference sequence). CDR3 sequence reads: CSAPRLTGNQEAQYF. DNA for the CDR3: TGCAGTGCCCCAAGGCTTACAGGGAACCAAGAGGCCCAGTACTTC.

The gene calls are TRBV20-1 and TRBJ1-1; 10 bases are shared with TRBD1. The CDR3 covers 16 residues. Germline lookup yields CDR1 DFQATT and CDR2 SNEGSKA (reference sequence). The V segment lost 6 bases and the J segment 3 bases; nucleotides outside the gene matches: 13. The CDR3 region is CSALGGQGGGDTEAFF. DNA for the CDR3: TGCAGTGCCTTAGGCGGACAGGGGGGTGGGGACACTGAAGCTTTCTTT.

The CDR3: CASSYSTGGRAYEQYF. CDR3 nucleotide sequence: TGTGCCAGCAGTTACTCGACAGGGGGGCGAGCTTACGAGCAGTACTTC. The V and J genes are TRBV6-5 and TRBJ2-5; TRBD1 matches at 9 bases. The J call may be wrong; the DNA end is better matched by TRBJ2-7. The CDR3 runs 16 residues. Germline values: CDR1 MNHEY, CDR2 SVGAGI.

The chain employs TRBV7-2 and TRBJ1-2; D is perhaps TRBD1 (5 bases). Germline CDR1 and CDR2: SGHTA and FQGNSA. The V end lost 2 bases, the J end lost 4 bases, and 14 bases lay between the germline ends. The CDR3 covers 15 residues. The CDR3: CASSLNLLGLYGYTF. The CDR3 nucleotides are TGTGCCAGCAGCTTAAACCTACTGGGACTCTATGGCTACACCTTC.

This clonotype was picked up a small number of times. The CDR3: CASSQQGAWGETQYF. CDR3 DNA: TGTGCCAGCAGCCAACAGGGGGCATGGGGGGAGACCCAGTACTTC. V is TRBV11-2 and J is TRBJ2-7; 9 bases are a match to TRBD1. Matching the DNA end better, TRBJ2-5 makes the J call doubtful. This CDR3 is built from 15 residues. From germline, CDR1 is SGHAT and CDR2 FQNNGV.

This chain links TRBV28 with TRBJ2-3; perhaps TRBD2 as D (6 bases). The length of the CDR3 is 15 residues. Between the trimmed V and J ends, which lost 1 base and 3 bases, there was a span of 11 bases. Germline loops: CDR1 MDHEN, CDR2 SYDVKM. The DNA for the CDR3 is TGTGCCAGCAGTTTATCCTCGGGGGTTACAGATACGCAGTATTTT. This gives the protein CASSLSSGVTDTQYF.

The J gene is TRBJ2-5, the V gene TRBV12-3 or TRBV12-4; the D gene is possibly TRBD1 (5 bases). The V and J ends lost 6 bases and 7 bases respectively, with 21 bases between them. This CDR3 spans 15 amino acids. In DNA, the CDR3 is TGTGCCAGCAGCCTTGGACCTCGATCTCAGGGGACCCAGTACTTC. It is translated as CASSLGPRSQGTQYF.